Below, one T cell receptor (beta chain) is given with its context. Its antigen remains unidentified. Data came from immunoSEQ multiplex PCR; TCRdb stores just in-frame clones and leaves some out. The sample lists fewer than 60,000 clones, over 75% seen once, with 7.9% in the top ten. The record originates from a study of OX40 agonist ivuxolimab in advanced cancers. Across the whole study: Treatment of patients was with ivuxolimab, an agonistic anti-OX40 (CD134) antibody. Patients were dosed intravenously with ivuxolimab at 0.01 to 10 mg/kg every 2 weeks.

Study observations and caveats: The antigen specificity of the peripheral T cells (those that were expanded) was not determined. Clonal expansion was seen in CD4+ and CD8+ blood T cells by week 6 at 0.1 to 3.0 mg/kg.

Deletions cut 3 bases from V and 4 bases from J, with 9 bases between. The CDR3 extends over 13 amino acids. Germline-derived CDR1 and CDR2 are SGHAT and FQNNGV. The source is an adult with an advanced solid tumor such as melanoma, head and neck, liver or kidney cancer. The V gene is TRBV11-2, the J gene TRBJ1-1; D uncertain. The sequenced sample was CD4+ or CD8+ T cells sorted from blood, obtained in a trial of the OX40 agonist ivuxolimab. The CDR3: CASSFSQLTEAFF. The CDR3 DNA follows: TGTGCCAGCAGCTTTAGTCAGCTCACTGAAGCTTTCTTT.